This entry features one T cell receptor (beta chain) sequence. This entry belongs to a study of blood T cell repertoires in COVID-19. Sequenced by immunoSEQ multiplex PCR; TCRdb stores in-frame clones only, minus some. This sample has approximately 300,000 clones, with just over 85% found just once. The CDR3 spans 16 residues. With 3 bases removed from V and 2 bases from J, the gap between germline ends came to 14 bases. Germline assignment: CDR1 KGHSH and CDR2 LQKENI. The sample comprised PBMCs or T cells enriched from blood (not recorded which). The sequence was collected from a woman younger than 35 who had recovered from COVID-19. This chain joins TRBV18 and TRBJ1-3; weak D call: TRBD1 (6 bases). The chain's CDR3 is CASSPTSGAPGNTIYF. The CDR3 region has the DNA TGTGCCAGCTCACCTACCTCAGGGGCTCCTGGAAACACCATATATTTT.